This T cell receptor (beta chain) appears in the sequencing data of a study of blood T cell repertoires in COVID-19. Whole-study context: Both acute and convalescent COVID-19 samples were obtained from the United States, Italy and Spain.

In germline, CDR1 is LNHDA, CDR2 SQIVND (reference sequence). Trimming at V came to 5 bases and at J to 5 bases, leaving 3 bases not matched to a gene. There are 15 residues in the CDR3. Authors' processing steps: Amplified reference gene primers provided the basis for estimating nucleated cell counts. Here immunoSEQ multiplex PCR was the method, and the copy in TCRdb shows in-frame clones only, minus some. D and trimming were read from the DNA, whereas the V and J calls and clone size are those reported in that table. This sample has 210,000 or so clones, with around 79% found just once. Sequenced sample: peripheral blood. The TCR comes from a man in his fifties or sixties who had recovered from COVID-19. J is TRBJ2-3 and V is TRBV19; 14 nucleotides line up with TRBD2. CDR3 in amino acids: CASSAGLAGGDTQYF. The CDR3 DNA reads as TGTGCCAGTAGTGCAGGACTAGCGGGAGGAGATACGCAGTATTTT.